This is a list of T cell receptor beta chains from one sample in a study of T-cell memory formation after mild COVID-19. MiXCR, run by TCRdb on the 5' RACE reads, gives a single entry per CDR3 protein. The sample lists 200,000 to 300,000 distinct CDR3 sequences, just over 15% occurring once. Sequenced material: PBMCs or a T cell subset sorted from them (not recorded which). The receptors were sampled from an adult woman who had mild COVID-19 (a few samples of this study predate the infection). Cell type and time point are not known. CDR3s include the opening cysteine and the closing phenylalanine or tryptophan. A D gene is named only where the DNA matches it firmly. Clone size is stated in some rows and not others, as once, few, many or a class when expanded.

CDR3 length	clone size	D gene	V gene	J gene	CDR3 DNA	CDR3 protein
14	NA	NA	TRBV20-1	TRBJ2-3	TGCAGTGCTAGAGGACATGAGATCCCGGGTGCGCAGTATTTT	CSARGHEIPGAQYF
14	few	NA	TRBV18	TRBJ1-1	TGTGCCAGCTCACAAGGGGCCGGCAACACTGAAGCTTTCTTT	CASSQGAGNTEAFF
15	NA	NA	TRBV5-4	TRBJ2-7	TGTGCCAGCAGCTTGGATAGTAGGGCGTTCTACGAGCAGTACTTC	CASSLDSRAFYEQYF
14	NA	TRBD2	TRBV30	TRBJ2-3	TGTGCCTGGACCGCAGGACTAGGTGCAGATACGCAGTATTTT	CAWTAGLGADTQYF
18	few	TRBD1	TRBV6-2/TRBV6-3	TRBJ1-5	TGTGCCAGCAATGCGGGACAGGGAATGATTGCGGGCAATCAGCCCCAGCATTTT	CASNAGQGMIAGNQPQHF
20	NA	TRBD2	TRBV15	TRBJ2-5	TGTGCCACCAGCAGAGACCTTAGACTAGCGGGAGCCAGAGGGCAAGAGACCCAGTACTTC	CATSRDLRLAGARGQETQYF
13	NA	NA	TRBV5-4	TRBJ2-7	TGTGCCAGCAGCCAAACAGGGTACTACGAGCAGTACTTC	CASSQTGYYEQYF
16	few	NA	TRBV20-1	TRBJ2-2	TGCAGTGCTAGCCCCGACGGTGCCCTTAACACCGGGGAGCTGTTTTTT	CSASPDGALNTGELFF
14	few	TRBD1	TRBV11-2	TRBJ2-7	TGTGCCAGCAGCTTAGCGGGGACAGGGCTCGAGCAGTACTTC	CASSLAGTGLEQYF
12	few	NA	TRBV2	TRBJ2-1	TGTGCCAGCGCGGCCGAATACAATGAGCAGTTCTTC	CASAAEYNEQFF
13	few	NA	TRBV24-1	TRBJ2-3	TGTGCCATCTCCAGGGGTTTGGCAGATACGCAGTATTTT	CAISRGLADTQYF
14	many	NA	TRBV6-2/TRBV6-3	TRBJ2-7	TGTGCCAGCAGTTACGCCGGGCTGACCTACGAGCAGTACTTC	CASSYAGLTYEQYF
17	NA	TRBD1	TRBV24-1	TRBJ2-7	TGTGCCACCAGTGACCCCAGCGACAGGGCAGCCCACTACGAGCAGTACTTC	CATSDPSDRAAHYEQYF
15	NA	TRBD2	TRBV4-1	TRBJ2-3	TGCGCCAGCAGCCAATTTCGCGGGGGGACTGATACGCAGTATTTT	CASSQFRGGTDTQYF
14	NA	TRBD2	TRBV5-6	TRBJ2-1	TGTGCCAGCAGCATGCCGGGGGGCTACAATGAGCAGTTCTTC	CASSMPGGYNEQFF
17	NA	NA	TRBV20-1	TRBJ2-2	TGCGGTGCCCCAGATCCCCCAAACAGGCGTGGCACCGGGGAGCTGTTTTTT	CGAPDPPNRRGTGELFF
12	few	NA	TRBV15	TRBJ1-3	TGTGCCACCAGCAGAGCCCGAAACACCATATATTTT	CATSRARNTIYF
16	NA	TRBD1	TRBV9	TRBJ1-1	TGTGCCAGCAGCTCCCACAGGGGACGCATGAACACTGAAGCTTTCTTT	CASSSHRGRMNTEAFF
14	NA	NA	TRBV7-3	TRBJ1-3	TGTGCCAGCAGCACGGGTGGCTCTGGAAACACCATATATTTT	CASSTGGSGNTIYF
16	few	NA	TRBV18	TRBJ1-6	TGTGCCAGCTCAGCCATGGGATGGTCCTATAATTCACCCCTCCACTTT	CASSAMGWSYNSPLHF
13	NA	NA	TRBV7-2	TRBJ2-3	TGTGCCAGCAGCTTAGCGGTAGCAGATACGCAGTATTTT	CASSLAVADTQYF
19	NA	NA	TRBV9	TRBJ2-3	TGTGCCAGCAGCGTAGATCTGGGTTTTGGGGGGGGCAGCACAGATACGCAGTATTTT	CASSVDLGFGGGSTDTQYF
15	NA	TRBD1	TRBV12-3/TRBV12-4	TRBJ1-4	TGTGCCAGCAGTGGACGGACAGGGCTAAATGAAAAACTGTTTTTT	CASSGRTGLNEKLFF
16	NA	NA	TRBV28	TRBJ2-7	TGTGCCAGCAGTTTGGCCCAGTTCGGGTCCTCCTACGAGCAGTACTTC	CASSLAQFGSSYEQYF
13	few	NA	TRBV7-3	TRBJ2-3	TGTGCCAGCAGCCAGGGTTACGAAGATACGCAGTATTTT	CASSQGYEDTQYF
13	many	NA	TRBV9	TRBJ2-5	TGTGCCAGCAGCGTCTATAGCCAAGAGACCCAGTACTTC	CASSVYSQETQYF
13	NA	NA	TRBV5-1	TRBJ1-1	TGCGCCAGCAGCTTGGGGGGGGCCCCTGAAGCTTTCTTT	CASSLGGAPEAFF
13	few	NA	TRBV5-6	TRBJ2-1	TGTGCCAGCAGCTTCGTAGGAGAGAATGAGCAGTTCTTC	CASSFVGENEQFF
12	few	NA	TRBV2	TRBJ1-2	TGTGCCAGCAGCAAGGACGAGAGGGGCTACACCTTC	CASSKDERGYTF
16	few	NA	TRBV7-2	TRBJ1-2	TGTGCCAGCAGCTTAGGGGCACCTCTTGCCGGCTATGGCTACACCTTC	CASSLGAPLAGYGYTF
15	NA	NA	TRBV12-3/TRBV12-4	TRBJ1-1	TGTGCCAGCGGAAGGGGGTTTAACTACCTTACCCCGGCTTTCTTT	CASGRGFNYLTPAFF
16	NA	NA	TRBV5-8	TRBJ2-3	TGTGCCAGCAGCATCGGAAACCTAGCGAACACAGATACGCAGTATTTT	CASSIGNLANTDTQYF
17	NA	TRBD2	TRBV4-2	TRBJ2-6	TGTGCCAGCAGCCAAGATTTTAGCGGGACTGGGGCCAACGTCCTGACTTTC	CASSQDFSGTGANVLTF
15	NA	TRBD2	TRBV7-2	TRBJ2-2	TGTGCCAGCAGCTGGGGACTAGCGGGAACCGGGGAGCTGTTTTTT	CASSWGLAGTGELFF
14	few	TRBD1	TRBV6-5	TRBJ1-5	TGTGCCAGCAGCGCCAGACAGGGGCATCAGCCCCAGCATTTT	CASSARQGHQPQHF
13	few	NA	TRBV4-3	TRBJ1-2	TGCGCCAGCAGCCAAGCTAGGGGCGACGGCTACACCTTC	CASSQARGDGYTF
11	many	NA	TRBV12-3/TRBV12-4	TRBJ2-3	TGTGCCAGCAGTTACACAGATACGCAGTATTTT	CASSYTDTQYF
13	many	NA	TRBV20-1	TRBJ2-1	TGCAGTGCTAGAGACCCGGTCCCCAATGAGCAGTTCTTC	CSARDPVPNEQFF
15	few	NA	TRBV7-9	TRBJ2-2	TGTGCCAGCAGCTTACTAACCACGGGACCCGGGGAGCTGTTTTTT	CASSLLTTGPGELFF
15	few	NA	TRBV6-6	TRBJ1-1	TGTGCCAGCAGTTACGACGGGGGGTCCTCTGGAGGAGCTTTCTTT	CASSYDGGSSGGAFF
16	NA	TRBD1	TRBV24-1	TRBJ2-7	TGTGCCACCAGTGACGCCGGGACAGGGGCGTTCTACGAGCAGTACTTC	CATSDAGTGAFYEQYF
14	few	TRBD2	TRBV6-2/TRBV6-3	TRBJ2-3	TGTGCCAGCAGTGGAAACCTAGCGGGAGGTAATCAGTATTTT	CASSGNLAGGNQYF
15	few	NA	TRBV4-3	TRBJ1-1	TGCGCCAGCAGCCAAGAAACTAATAGGGGCGTTGGAGCTTTCTTT	CASSQETNRGVGAFF
14	NA	NA	TRBV11-2	TRBJ1-1	TGTGCCAGCAGCGTCCAGCAGGGGAACACTGAAGCTTTCTTT	CASSVQQGNTEAFF
13	few	NA	TRBV20-1	TRBJ2-3	TGCAGTGCTCCCGGGGGCAACACAGATACGCAGTATTTT	CSAPGGNTDTQYF
16	NA	TRBD1	TRBV19	TRBJ1-2	TGTGCCAGTAGTATCACCCCGGGACAGGGGGCTGACGGCTACACCTTC	CASSITPGQGADGYTF
16	few	TRBD2	TRBV7-2	TRBJ2-3	TGTGCCAGCAGCTTGGCTCCGGGACTAGCTACAGATACGCAGTATTTT	CASSLAPGLATDTQYF
15	few	TRBD1	TRBV12-3/TRBV12-4	TRBJ2-5	TGTGCCAGCAGTTGGTCCGGGACAGGGGGCGAGACCCAGTACTTC	CASSWSGTGGETQYF
18	many	TRBD2	TRBV24-1	TRBJ2-1	TGTGCCACCAGTGAGAAGACTAGCGCACCGGAGAGACGCCATGAGCAGTTCTTC	CATSEKTSAPERRHEQFF
16	many	NA	TRBV7-8	TRBJ2-3	TGTGCCAGCAGCTTAATCGATTGGACTACGAGAGTTACGCAGTATTTT	CASSLIDWTTRVTQYF
16	many	NA	TRBV6-1	TRBJ1-5	TGTGCCAGCAGACTAAGGGGCAGGGCCGCCAATCAGCCCCAGCATTTT	CASRLRGRAANQPQHF
13	NA	TRBD1	TRBV5-4	TRBJ1-2	TGTGCCGTCAGAAATACAGGGGTGTGTGGCTACACCTTC	CAVRNTGVCGYTF
15	NA	NA	TRBV7-2	TRBJ2-5	TGTGCCAGCAGCGCGCAGGACAGCCGACAAGAGACCCAGTACTTC	CASSAQDSRQETQYF
19	few	TRBD1	TRBV2	TRBJ2-4	TGTGCCAGCCGTTACTCCGGACAGGGGGGTCTCCTAGCCAAAAACATTCAGTACTTC	CASRYSGQGGLLAKNIQYF
15	few	NA	TRBV18	TRBJ1-2	TGTGCCAGCCACCGGCCCTCAGCGGGACCTTATGGCTACACCTTC	CASHRPSAGPYGYTF
14	few	NA	TRBV7-2	TRBJ2-1	TGTGCCAGCACAGCCCGGGGGAGATACAATGAGCAGTTCTTC	CASTARGRYNEQFF
12	few	NA	TRBV7-9	TRBJ2-1	TGTGCCAGCAGCTTAAGAGAGGAGGAGCAGTTCTTC	CASSLREEEQFF
14	NA	NA	TRBV5-1	TRBJ1-2	TGCGCCAGCAGCTTGGCCGTGGGGGTAGACGGCTACACCTTC	CASSLAVGVDGYTF